This TCR beta chain was profiled in a study of identical twins. V was cut by 4 bases and J by 7 bases, with 20 bases left in between. The CDR3 contains 15 residues. This clonotype has just a few counts. TCRdb called the 5' RACE reads again in MiXCR, with one record for every CDR3 protein. The sample has hundreds of thousands of distinct CDR3 sequences; over 20% are singletons. The sample was also linked to a second study, of T cells expressing NK-cell markers. That work contributes: Seven of the eight sequenced donors were HCMV-seropositive; one was seronegative.

Sequencing used PBMCs. The chain has TRBV12-3 or TRBV12-4 and TRBJ2-7, with unresolved D. This receptor was obtained from a young woman in good health. As DNA, the CDR3 is TGTGCCAGCAGTTCGGCAACTCAGACCCCTCGAGAGCAGTACTTC. Protein sequence: CASSSATQTPREQYF.